Below, one TCR beta chain is given with its context. Antigen: not known. Germline V gene sequence: CDR1 MNHNY, CDR2 SVGAGI (reference sequence). CDR3 length: 13 residues. Scientists made TCR beta cDNA using 5'RACE template switching with UMIs. TCRdb re-called the 5' RACE reads; one entry per CDR3 protein, DNA not given. This sample's table reports about 400,000 distinct CDR3 sequences. The data were obtained in a study of T cells expressing NK-cell markers. The wider study: Obtained from sorted CD3+CD56+NKG2C+, CD3+CD56+NKG2C- and CD3+CD56-NKG2C+ T cells were the TCR beta repertoires. The authors sequenced eight donors, of whom seven were HCMV-seropositive and one was seronegative.

Study observations and caveats: Dominant NKG2C+ clonotypes in roughly 6 donors made up roughly 1.0-7.0% of CD8+ T cells.

V is TRBV6-6 and J is TRBJ1-4. Sequencing input: blood T cells: a sorted CD56 or NKG2C T cell subset, CD4+ or CD8+ T cells, or bulk PBMC T cells (not recorded which). The clonotype originates from a woman aged 45-59 years in good health. The CDR3 loop is CASTEGVREKLFF.